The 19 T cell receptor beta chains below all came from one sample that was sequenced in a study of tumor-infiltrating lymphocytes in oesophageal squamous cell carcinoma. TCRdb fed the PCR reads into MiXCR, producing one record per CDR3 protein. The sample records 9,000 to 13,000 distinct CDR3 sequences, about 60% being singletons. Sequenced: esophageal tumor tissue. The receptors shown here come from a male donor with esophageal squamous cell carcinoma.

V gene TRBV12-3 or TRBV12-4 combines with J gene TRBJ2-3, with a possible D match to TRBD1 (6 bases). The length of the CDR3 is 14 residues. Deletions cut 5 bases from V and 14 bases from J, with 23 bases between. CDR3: CASSRDINTGELYF. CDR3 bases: TGTGCCAGCAGTCGGGACATTAACACCGGGGAGCTGTATTTT.

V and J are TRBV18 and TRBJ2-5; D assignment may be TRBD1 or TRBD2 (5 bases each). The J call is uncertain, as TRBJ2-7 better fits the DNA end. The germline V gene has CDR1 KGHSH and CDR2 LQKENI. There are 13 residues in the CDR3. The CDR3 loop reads CASSPGGSYEQYF. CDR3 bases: TGTGCCAGCTCACCAGGGGGCTCCTACGAGCAGTACTTC.

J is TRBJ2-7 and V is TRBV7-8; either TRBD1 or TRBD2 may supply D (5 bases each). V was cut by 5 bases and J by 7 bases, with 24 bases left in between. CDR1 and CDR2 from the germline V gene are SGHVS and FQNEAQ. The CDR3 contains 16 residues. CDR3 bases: TGTGCCAGCAGCCGGGACGGTCAGAGCTCCTACAATGAGCAGTACTTC. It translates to CASSRDGQSSYNEQYF.

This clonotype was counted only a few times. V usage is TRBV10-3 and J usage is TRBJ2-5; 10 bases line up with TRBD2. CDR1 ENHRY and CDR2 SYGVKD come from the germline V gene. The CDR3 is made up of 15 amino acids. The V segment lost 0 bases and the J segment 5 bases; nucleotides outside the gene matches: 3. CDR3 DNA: TGTGCCATCAGTGAGTCGCTAGCGGGAGTTGAGACCCAGTACTTC. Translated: CAISESLAGVETQYF.

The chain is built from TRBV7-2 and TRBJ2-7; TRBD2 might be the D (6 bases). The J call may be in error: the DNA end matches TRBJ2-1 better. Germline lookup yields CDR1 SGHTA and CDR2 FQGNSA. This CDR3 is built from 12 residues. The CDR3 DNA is TGTGCCAGCAGAGACGGGACTCGAGAGCAGTTCTTC. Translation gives CASRDGTREQFF.

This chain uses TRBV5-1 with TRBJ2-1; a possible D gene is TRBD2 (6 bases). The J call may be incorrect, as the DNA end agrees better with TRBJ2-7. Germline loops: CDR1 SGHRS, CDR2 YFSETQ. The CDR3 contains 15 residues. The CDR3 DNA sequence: TGCGCCAGCAGCTTGGCGTACGGGAGTCTATACGAGCAGTACTTC. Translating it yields CASSLAYGSLYEQYF.

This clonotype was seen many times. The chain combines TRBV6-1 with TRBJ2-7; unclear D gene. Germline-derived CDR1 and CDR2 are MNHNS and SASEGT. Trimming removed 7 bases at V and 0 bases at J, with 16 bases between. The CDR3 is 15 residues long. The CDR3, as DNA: TGTGCCAGCACCCCAACCGCCTCGAGCTCCTACGAGCAGTACTTC. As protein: CASTPTASSSYEQYF.

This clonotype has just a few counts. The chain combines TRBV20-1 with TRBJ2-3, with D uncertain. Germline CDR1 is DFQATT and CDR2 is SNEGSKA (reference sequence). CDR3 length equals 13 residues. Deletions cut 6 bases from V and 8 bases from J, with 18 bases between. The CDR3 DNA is TGCAGTGCCAGCGTCGAGGTCGGTGGTACGCAGTATTTT. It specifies CSASVEVGGTQYF.

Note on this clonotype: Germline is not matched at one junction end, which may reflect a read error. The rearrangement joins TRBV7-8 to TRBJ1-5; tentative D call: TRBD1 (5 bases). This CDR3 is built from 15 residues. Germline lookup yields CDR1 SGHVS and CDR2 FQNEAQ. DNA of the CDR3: TGTGTCAGCACCGAACACGGGCAGGGTACTCAGCCCCAGCATTTT. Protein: CVSTEHGQGTQPQHF.

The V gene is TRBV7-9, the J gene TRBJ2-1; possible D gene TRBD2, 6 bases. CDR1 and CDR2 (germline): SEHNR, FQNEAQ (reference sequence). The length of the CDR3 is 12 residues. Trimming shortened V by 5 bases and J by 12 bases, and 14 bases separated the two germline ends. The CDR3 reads CASSPSGERQFF. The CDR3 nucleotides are TGTGCCAGCAGCCCTTCGGGAGAAAGGCAGTTCTTC.

The CDR3: CASSFDRGTGAHYEQYF. In nucleotides, the CDR3 is TGTGCCAGCAGCTTTGATCGGGGGACAGGGGCCCACTACGAGCAGTACTTC. This chain uses TRBV7-9 with TRBJ2-4; TRBD1 matches 10 bases. The J call may be in error: the DNA end matches TRBJ2-7 better. CDR1 and CDR2 from the germline V gene are SEHNR and FQNEAQ (reference sequence). The CDR3 runs to 17 residues.

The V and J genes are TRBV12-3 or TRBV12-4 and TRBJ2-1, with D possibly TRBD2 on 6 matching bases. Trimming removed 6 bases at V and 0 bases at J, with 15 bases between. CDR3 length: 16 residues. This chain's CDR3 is CASRPASVSSYNEQFF. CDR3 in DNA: TGTGCCAGCAGACCCGCTAGCGTCAGCTCCTACAATGAGCAGTTCTTC.

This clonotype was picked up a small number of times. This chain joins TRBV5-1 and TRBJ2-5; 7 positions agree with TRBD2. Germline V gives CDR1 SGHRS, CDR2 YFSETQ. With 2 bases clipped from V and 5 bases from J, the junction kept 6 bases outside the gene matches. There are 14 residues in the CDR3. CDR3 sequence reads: CASSFSREGETQYF. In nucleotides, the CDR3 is TGCGCCAGCAGCTTTTCCAGGGAGGGGGAGACCCAGTACTTC.

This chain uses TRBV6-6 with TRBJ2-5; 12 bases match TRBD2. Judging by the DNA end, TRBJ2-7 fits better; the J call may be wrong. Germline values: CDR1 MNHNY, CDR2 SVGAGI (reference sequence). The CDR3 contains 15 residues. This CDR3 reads CASSYTSGGPYEQYF. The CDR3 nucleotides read TGTGCCAGCAGTTACACTAGCGGGGGGCCCTACGAGCAGTACTTC.

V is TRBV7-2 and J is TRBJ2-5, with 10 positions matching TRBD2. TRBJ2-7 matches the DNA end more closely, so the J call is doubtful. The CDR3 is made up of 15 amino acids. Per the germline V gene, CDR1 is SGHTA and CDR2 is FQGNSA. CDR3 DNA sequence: TGTGCCAGCAGCCCCGGAGCGGGAGGGCAGCTCGAGCAGTACTTC. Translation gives CASSPGAGGQLEQYF.

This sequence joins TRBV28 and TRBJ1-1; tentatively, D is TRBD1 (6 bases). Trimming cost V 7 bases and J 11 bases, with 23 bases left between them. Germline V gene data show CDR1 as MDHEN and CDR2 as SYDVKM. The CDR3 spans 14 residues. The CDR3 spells CASTAHAGDRKAFF. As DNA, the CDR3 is TGTGCCAGCACTGCACACGCAGGGGACCGGAAGGCTTTCTTT.

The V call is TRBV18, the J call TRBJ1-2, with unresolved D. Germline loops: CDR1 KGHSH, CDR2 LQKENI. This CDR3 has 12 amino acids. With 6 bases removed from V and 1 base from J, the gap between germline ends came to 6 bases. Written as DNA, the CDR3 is TGTGCCAGCTCCGGGAATAACTATGGCTACACCTTC. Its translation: CASSGNNYGYTF.

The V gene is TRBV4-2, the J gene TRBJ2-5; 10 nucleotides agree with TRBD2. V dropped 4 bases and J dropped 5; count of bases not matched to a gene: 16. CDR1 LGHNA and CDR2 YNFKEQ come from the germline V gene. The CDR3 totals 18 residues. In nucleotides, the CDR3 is TGTGCCAGCAGCCCGACGGGCGAAAAGCGGGAGGGCCGGGAGACCCAGTACTTC. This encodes CASSPTGEKREGRETQYF.

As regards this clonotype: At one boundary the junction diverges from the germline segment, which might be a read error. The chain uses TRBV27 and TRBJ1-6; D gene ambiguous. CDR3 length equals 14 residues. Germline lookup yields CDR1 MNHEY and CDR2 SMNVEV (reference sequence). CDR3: CASSTRSGSYEQYF. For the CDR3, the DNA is TGTGCCAGCAGCACCCGAAGCGGTTCCTACGAGCAGTACTTT.